This TCR beta chain was retrieved from a study of cytomegalovirus exposure and HLA in healthy donors. Across the whole study: Earlier, 95 million to 140 million unique TCR beta sequences were recovered from 200 million or so T cells by an analysis.

Details on this clone: Its antigen remains unidentified.

This CDR3 has 13 amino acids. V dropped 5 bases and J dropped 5 bases, with 16 bases sitting between them. Germline CDR1 and CDR2: GTSNPN and SVGIG (reference sequence). Study-level results: In a later analysis, DRB1 alleles had the most associated TCRs; HLA-C alleles the fewest. The likely origin of a cluster of highly shared sequence variants was a sequencing artifact.

PCR employed 60 Vbeta and 13 Jbeta primers. Profiling relied on immunoSEQ multiplex PCR, and the TCRdb table lists in-frame clones only, not all of them. The sample records some 97,000 clones, about 70% being singletons. The TCR originated in a woman between 18 and 29 years old in good health and CMV-seropositive. The chain employs TRBV30 and TRBJ2-7; D possibly corresponds to TRBD1 (5 bases). Sequences were obtained from PBMCs. CDR3 DNA: TGTGCCTGGGGTAGTAGGGGTTTCCACGAGCAGTACTTC. Amino acids: CAWGSRGFHEQYF.